These 25 T cell receptor beta chains were all obtained from the same sample, sequenced in a study of PD-1 blockade in classical Hodgkin lymphoma. The time point here: newly diagnosed, previously untreated cHL patient sample. TCRdb's copy holds only in-frame clones and misses some; the assay was immunoSEQ multiplex PCR. The table records 15,000 to 20,000 clones, roughly four fifths of them present only once. Source material: peripheral blood mononuclear cells (PBMCs). These receptors all stem from a human donor with classical Hodgkin lymphoma.

This clone has just one count. This chain links TRBV2 with TRBJ1-1, with unresolved D. Trimming took off 6 bases at V and 1 base at J, with 12 bases between the two ends. Per the germline V gene, CDR1 is SNHLY and CDR2 is FYNNEI. The CDR3 is 14 residues long. For the CDR3, the DNA is TGTGCCAGCAGAAACAGCTTCCCGAACACTGAAGCTTTCTTT. Translation: CASRNSFPNTEAFF.

This clone has just one count. The J gene is TRBJ2-3, the V gene TRBV5-1, with 12 bases identical to TRBD2. The CDR3 loop spans 16 amino acids. V was clipped by 1 base and J by 4 bases; unmatched bases: 4. Germline V lookup: CDR1 SGHRS, CDR2 YFSETQ. This chain's CDR3 is CASSLKTSGSSDTQYF. In DNA, the CDR3 is TGCGCCAGCAGCTTGAAGACTAGCGGGAGTTCAGATACGCAGTATTTT. Drawing the rest from reference TRBV5-1 and TRBJ2-3, the complete variable domain is KAGVTQTPRYLIKTRGQQVTLSCSPISGHRSVSWYQQTPGQGLQFLFEYFSETQRNKGNFPGRFSGRQFSNSRSEMNVSTLELGDSALYLCASSLKTSGSSDTQYFGPGTRLTVL.

The chain recombines TRBV23-1 with TRBJ2-7; the D gene is possibly TRBD1 (6 bases). TRBV23-1 is annotated as an ORF whose role is uncertain. CDR3 length: 13 amino acids. The V and J ends lost 6 bases and 3 bases respectively, with 12 bases between them. The CDR3 DNA reads TGCGCCAGCAGCCGGGACAAGGACTACGAGCAGTACTTC. It codes for CASSRDKDYEQYF.

This chain connects TRBV4-2 to TRBJ2-2, with TRBD2 matching 8 bases. The V segment lost 4 bases and the J segment 4 bases; nucleotides outside the gene matches: 8. CDR3 length: 16 residues. The germline V gene encodes CDR1 LGHNA and CDR2 YNFKEQ. The CDR3 bases are TGTGCCAGCAGCCCATCGGGGGGGCGATTCACCGGGGAGCTGTTTTTT. This sequence encodes CASSPSGGRFTGELFF.

This sequence joins TRBV28 and TRBJ1-5, with 9 bases matching TRBD1. The CDR3 has 15 amino acids. Per germline, CDR1 MDHEN and CDR2 SYDVKM. V gave up 6 bases and J gave up 4 bases; unmatched junction bases: 7. CDR3 residues: CASSSGQGRNQPQHF. DNA of the CDR3: TGTGCCAGCAGCTCAGGACAGGGGAGGAATCAGCCCCAGCATTTT.

In its sample, this clone was seen a few times. The chain couples TRBV6-1 to TRBJ2-3; D may be TRBD1 (6 bases). The germline V and J ends were trimmed by 5 bases and 2 bases, with 11 bases remaining between them. There are 14 residues in the CDR3. Germline CDR1 MNHNS, CDR2 SASEGT. The CDR3 loop reads CASSPGQHTDTQYF. CDR3 bases: TGTGCCAGCAGTCCTGGACAGCACACAGATACGCAGTATTTT.

V gene TRBV27 combines with J gene TRBJ2-5, with 10 bases lining up with TRBD2. The CDR3 extends over 17 amino acids. The junction had 14 bases not matched to a gene; V was cut back by 8 bases and J by 2 bases. Germline V CDR1 and CDR2: MNHEY, SMNVEV (reference sequence). This CDR3 is CASLPFRTSGVQETQYF. CDR3 DNA sequence: TGTGCCAGCCTCCCCTTCAGGACTAGCGGTGTACAAGAGACCCAGTACTTC.

The chain links TRBV19 to TRBJ2-3; the D is unclear. V lost 6 bases to trimming and J lost 2 bases, with 12 bases between them. The CDR3 totals 14 residues. CDR1 LNHDA and CDR2 SQIVND come from the germline V gene (reference sequence). The CDR3 sequence is CASRDPSYTDTQYF. The CDR3 nucleotides read TGTGCCAGTAGGGATCCCTCCTACACAGATACGCAGTATTTT. Filled out from reference TRBV19 and TRBJ2-3, the complete variable domain reads DGGITQSPKYLFRKEGQNVTLSCEQNLNHDAMYWYRQDPGQGLRLIYYSQIVNDFQKGDIAEGYSVSREKKESFPLTVTSAQKNPTAFYLCASRDPSYTDTQYFGPGTRLTVL.

The chain has TRBV11-3 and TRBJ2-5; 7 bases agree with TRBD2. CDR3 length: 16 amino acids. Losses at the gene ends were 4 bases for V and 3 bases for J; bases not matched to a gene: 11. Germline CDR1 SGHNT, CDR2 YENEEA. The DNA for the CDR3 is TGTGCCAGCAGCTCCGGGTCAAGGGGAGGGGAAGAGACCCAGTACTTC. Encoded protein: CASSSGSRGGEETQYF.

The chain couples TRBV11-2 to TRBJ1-1, with 10 bases that match TRBD1. V was clipped by 0 bases and J by 10 bases; unmatched bases: 5. The CDR3 runs to 14 residues. Germline CDR1 reads SGHAT; CDR2 reads FQNNGV. DNA of the CDR3: TGTGCCAGCAGCTTAGAAGGGACAGGGGCCGGAGCTTTCTTT. Translating it yields CASSLEGTGAGAFF.

With respect to this clone: Germline and junction disagree at one end, which may indicate a read error. The chain joins TRBV6-5 to TRBJ1-1, with D uncertain. CDR3 length: 14 residues. Germline loops: CDR1 MNHEY, CDR2 SVGAGI. For the CDR3, the DNA is TGTGCCAGCAGCCCCCGGACCGACCCCCTAAGAGCTCTCTTT. Amino acid sequence: CASSPRTDPLRALF.

The chain uses TRBV28 and TRBJ2-7; TRBD2 might be the D (5 bases). The V end was cut by 3 bases, the J end by 7 bases, with 16 bases between. This CDR3 spans 14 amino acids. CDR1 and CDR2 from the germline V gene are MDHEN and SYDVKM. CDR3 sequence: CASSLPGFEGEQYF. CDR3 in DNA: TGTGCCAGCAGTTTGCCGGGCTTCGAGGGTGAGCAGTACTTC. Drawing the rest from reference TRBV28 and TRBJ2-7, the complete variable domain is DVKVTQSSRYLVKRTGEKVFLECVQDMDHENMFWYRQDPGLGLRLIYFSYDVKMKEKGDIPEGYSVSREKKERFSLILESASTNQTSMYLCASSLPGFEGEQYFGPGTRLTVT.

The gene calls are TRBV27 and TRBJ1-1; 8 bases line up with TRBD1. Germline lookup yields CDR1 MNHEY and CDR2 SMNVEV (reference sequence). V was clipped by 6 bases and J by 5 bases; unmatched bases: 5. The CDR3 is 13 residues long. In DNA, the CDR3 is TGTGCCAGCAGACGGACAGGGTTTACTGAAGCTTTCTTT. This sequence encodes CASRRTGFTEAFF.

The V call is TRBV2, the J call TRBJ1-3; 7 nucleotides match TRBD1. This CDR3 spans 14 amino acids. The V segment lost 6 bases and the J segment 4 bases; nucleotides outside the gene matches: 6. Germline values: CDR1 SNHLY, CDR2 FYNNEI. CDR3 region: CASSQDRRGNTIYF. The CDR3 DNA sequence: TGTGCCAGCAGCCAGGACAGGCGGGGAAACACCATATATTTT.

This chain links TRBV11-2 with TRBJ2-5, with a possible D match to TRBD2 (6 bases). Trimming pared 1 base from V and 5 bases from J, leaving 8 bases between. Looked up from germline, CDR1 is SGHAT and CDR2 is FQNNGV. This CDR3 spans 13 amino acids. DNA of the CDR3: TGTGCCAGCAGCTTAGGCGGGGTGGAGACCCAGTACTTC. Translating gives CASSLGGVETQYF.

As DNA, the CDR3 is TGCGCCAGCAGGTCGAGCGGCGAGCAGTACTTC. Translated: CASRSSGEQYF. This chain connects TRBV4-1 to TRBJ2-7; tentative D call: TRBD2 (5 bases). Deletions cut 6 bases from V and 6 bases from J, with 9 bases between. This CDR3 contains 11 residues. Germline-derived CDR1 and CDR2 are MGHRA and YSYEKL.

The chain is built from TRBV5-6 and TRBJ2-2; D possibly corresponds to TRBD1 (6 bases). V gave up 6 bases and J gave up 2 bases, with 11 bases separating them. Germline CDR1 SGHDT, CDR2 YYEEEE. This CDR3 spans 14 amino acids. The CDR3, as DNA: TGTGCCAGCATGTTACAGGGAAACACCGGGGAGCTGTTTTTT. It specifies CASMLQGNTGELFF.

Here the CDR3 reads CASSSPVQQYNSPLHF. CDR3 DNA sequence: TGTGCCAGCAGTTCCCCCGTGCAGCAATATAATTCACCCCTCCACTTT. The chain combines TRBV28 with TRBJ1-6; D is uncertain. Trimming removed 4 bases from V and 4 bases from J, with 14 bases in between. The CDR3 runs to 16 residues. Germline CDR1 reads MDHEN; CDR2 reads SYDVKM.

The V and J genes are TRBV11-3 and TRBJ2-5; D is possibly TRBD2 (5 bases). The CDR3 contains 16 residues. V lost 3 bases and J lost 5, with 19 bases in between. Germline CDR1 reads SGHNT; CDR2 reads YENEEA. This CDR3 reads CASSFLLVTPRETQYF. DNA of the CDR3: TGTGCCAGCAGCTTTTTACTAGTAACCCCCCGGGAGACCCAGTACTTC.

This clone was counted once. This chain joins TRBV18 and TRBJ1-1; 8 bases match TRBD1. With V trimmed by 3 bases and J by 4 bases, 13 bases remained unmatched. Germline V gene sequence: CDR1 KGHSH, CDR2 LQKENI. The CDR3 is 17 residues long. CDR3 residues: CASSPKRTGQSVTEAFF. Here the CDR3 DNA reads TGTGCCAGCTCACCGAAAAGGACAGGGCAGTCTGTCACTGAAGCTTTCTTT.

CDR3 region: CASSLREGGNQPQHF. In DNA, the CDR3 is TGCGCCAGCAGCTTGCGGGAGGGGGGCAATCAGCCCCAGCATTTT. V gene TRBV5-1 combines with J gene TRBJ1-5; TRBD1 is a possible D gene (6 bases). V was cut by 1 base and J by 2 bases, with 10 bases left in between. There are 15 residues in the CDR3. Germline CDR1 is SGHRS and CDR2 is YFSETQ.

The V and J genes are TRBV6-1 and TRBJ2-3; possible D gene TRBD1, 8 bases. V lost 0 bases to trimming and J lost 5 bases, with 21 bases between them. CDR3 length: 18 residues. Germline assignment: CDR1 MNHNS and CDR2 SASEGT. The CDR3 protein is CASSEAIGQGGPRDTQYF. The CDR3 nucleotides are TGTGCCAGCAGTGAAGCTATAGGACAGGGAGGGCCCCGAGATACGCAGTATTTT.

The chain carries TRBV28 and TRBJ2-2; TRBD1 agrees at 8 bases. The CDR3 spans 14 residues. Unmatched junction bases numbered 2, after V lost 4 bases and J lost 4 bases. CDR1 and CDR2 from the germline V gene are MDHEN and SYDVKM. As DNA, the CDR3 is TGTGCCAGCAGTTCAGGGGGCCGCACCGGGGAGCTGTTTTTT. As protein: CASSSGGRTGELFF.

The chain recombines TRBV15 with TRBJ2-3; 9 positions match TRBD2. CDR1 LNHNV and CDR2 YYDKDF come from the germline V gene (reference sequence). The V segment lost 6 bases and the J segment 2 bases; nucleotides outside the gene matches: 6. The CDR3 has 15 amino acids. The CDR3 reads CATRDGTSHTDTQYF. CDR3 sequence (DNA): TGTGCCACCAGGGATGGGACTAGCCACACAGATACGCAGTATTTT.

The chain is built from TRBV19 and TRBJ2-5, with TRBD2 matching 8 bases. Germline CDR1 LNHDA, CDR2 SQIVND (reference sequence). Losses at the gene ends were 2 bases for V and 5 bases for J; bases not matched to a gene: 7. The CDR3 length is 15 residues. The CDR3 here is CASSIITGGPETQYF. The CDR3 DNA sequence: TGTGCCAGTAGTATAATCACGGGAGGGCCCGAGACCCAGTACTTC.